Listed here are 3 T cell receptor beta chains from one sample, sequenced in a study of graft-versus-host responses after intestinal transplantation (dated by TCRdb to the early 2020s). The sample's time point, from its label and the paper: cells obtained before transplantation from donor or recipient. The method behind the library was the immunoSEQ multiplex PCR assay. The source is immuneACCESS, and TCRdb retained only in-frame sequences with V and J called. Part of the clones is not carried over; for the studies checked, unresolved V genes explain less than half of this, and the remainder is unexplained. Across this sample there are 80,000 to 95,000 clones, with about 87% seen only once. Roughly 0.3% of the sample rests with the top ten. Their target antigens are unknown. This sample comprised unstimulated CD4+ T cells sorted from spleen or lymph node cells, obtained before transplant. The receptors derive from a human donor who was the organ donor for an intestinal transplant.

This clone showed up just a few times. This chain joins TRBV6-1 and TRBJ2-2, with a tentative D call TRBD2 (6 bases). V gave up 1 base and J gave up 6 bases, with 12 bases separating them. This CDR3 comprises 15 residues. Germline-derived CDR1 and CDR2 are MNHNS and SASEGT. Here the CDR3 reads CASSEDLAIPGELFF. DNA for the CDR3: TGTGCCAGCAGTGAAGATCTAGCGATCCCCGGGGAGCTGTTTTTT.

The V call is TRBV25-1, the J call TRBJ2-1; D may be TRBD2 (6 bases). V was clipped by 8 bases and J by 4 bases, with 15 bases between them. Per the germline V gene, CDR1 is MGHDK and CDR2 is SYGVNS. This CDR3 is built from 14 residues. CDR3 sequence reads: CASVRGLAYNEQFF. CDR3 sequence (DNA): TGTGCCAGCGTCCGGGGACTGGCTTACAATGAGCAGTTCTTC.

This chain connects TRBV10-3 to TRBJ2-2; D possibly corresponds to TRBD1 (6 bases). CDR1 and CDR2 (germline): ENHRY, SYGVKD. CDR3 length equals 14 residues. Trimming pared 7 bases from V and 1 base from J, leaving 10 bases between. CDR3 amino acids: CAIKGHQNTGELFF. CDR3 nucleotides: TGTGCCATCAAGGGACATCAGAACACCGGGGAGCTGTTTTTT.